This T cell receptor (beta chain) was sequenced for a study of T cell responses to AZD1222 COVID-19 vaccine. Method: immunoSEQ multiplex PCR; TCRdb's copy keeps in-frame clones and lacks some. This table has about 140,000 clones, approximately 90% appearing once. Germline CDR1 SGHNT, CDR2 YENEEA. The CDR3 loop spans 13 amino acids. V was trimmed by 5 bases and J by 2 bases, leaving 9 bases between them. In its sample, this clone was seen once. The sequencing used peripheral blood, collected 28 days after the second AZD1222 dose. The sequence came from an adult who received the AZD1222 COVID-19 vaccine. The gene calls are TRBV11-3 and TRBJ2-5, with a tentative D call TRBD1 (5 bases). CDR3 residues: CASSQGVQETQYF. CDR3 DNA sequence: TGTGCCAGCAGCCAAGGGGTACAAGAGACCCAGTACTTC.